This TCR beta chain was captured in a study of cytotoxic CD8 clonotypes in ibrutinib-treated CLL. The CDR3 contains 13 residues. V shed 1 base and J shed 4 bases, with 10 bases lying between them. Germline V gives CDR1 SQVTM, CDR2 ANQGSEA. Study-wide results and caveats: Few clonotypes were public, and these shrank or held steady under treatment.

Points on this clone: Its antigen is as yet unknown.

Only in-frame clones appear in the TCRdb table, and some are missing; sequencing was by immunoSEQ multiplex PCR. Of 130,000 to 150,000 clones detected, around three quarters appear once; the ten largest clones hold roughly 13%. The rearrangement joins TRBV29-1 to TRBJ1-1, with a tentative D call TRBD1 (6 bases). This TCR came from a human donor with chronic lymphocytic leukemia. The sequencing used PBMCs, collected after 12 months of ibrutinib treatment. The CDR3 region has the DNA TGCAGCGTTGAAGTAGGGGGGCTCACTGAAGCTTTCTTT. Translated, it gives CSVEVGGLTEAFF.